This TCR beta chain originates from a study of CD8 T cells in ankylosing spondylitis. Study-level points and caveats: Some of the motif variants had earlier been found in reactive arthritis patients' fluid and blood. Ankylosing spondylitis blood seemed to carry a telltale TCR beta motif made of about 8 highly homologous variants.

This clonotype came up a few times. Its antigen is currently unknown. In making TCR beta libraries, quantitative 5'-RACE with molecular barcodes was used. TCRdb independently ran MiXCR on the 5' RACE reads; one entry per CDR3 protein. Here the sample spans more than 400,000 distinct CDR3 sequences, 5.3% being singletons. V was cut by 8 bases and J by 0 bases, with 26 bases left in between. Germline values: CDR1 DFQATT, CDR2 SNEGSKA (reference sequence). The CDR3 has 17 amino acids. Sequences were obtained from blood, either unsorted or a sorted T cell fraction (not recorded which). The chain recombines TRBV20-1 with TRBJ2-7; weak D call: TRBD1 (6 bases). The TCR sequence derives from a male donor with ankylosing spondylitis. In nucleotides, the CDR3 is TGCAGTACAATGGGGCAGGGGCAAAGTTTGGACTCCTACGAGCAGTACTTC. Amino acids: CSTMGQGQSLDSYEQYF.